A selection of T cell receptor beta chains follows, all from one sample in a study of PD-1 and CTLA-4 blockade in melanoma. TCRdb's copy holds only in-frame clones and misses some; the assay was immunoSEQ multiplex PCR. The sample holds about 30,000 clones, 88% seen once. The sample was CD8+ T cells from peripheral blood, taken from a patient given anti-PD-1 treatment. These receptors originate from a human donor with melanoma. CDR3s include the opening cysteine and the closing phenylalanine or tryptophan.

v_call cdr3_aa
TRBV28 CASSWTPTDTQYF
TRBV24-1 CATQNEYGYTF
TRBV20-1 CSASTELAGVVEQFF
TRBV6-2/TRBV6-3 CASSPIQQPYGYTF
TRBV4-1 CASSQDPENTEAFF
TRBV6-1 CASSEYGELFF
TRBV10-3 CAISGGSNYGYTF
TRBV9 CASSVSGQSGELFF
TRBV11-2 CASSLALAYNEQFF
TRBV6-2/TRBV6-3 CASSYAGTDTQYF
TRBV28 CASTFGGGEQYF
TRBV25-1 CASSLLAEAFF
TRBV9 CASSVAGTENTEAFF
TRBV18 CASSPGRGGSYEQYF
TRBV6-6 CASRLPHLNTEAFF
TRBV4-2 CASSQDPGQASYQPQHF
TRBV15 CATSRDLEGREPQHF
TRBV6-5 CASTRGGMNTEAFF
TRBV19 CASSSGYGYTF
TRBV7-9 CASSKGLTEAFF
TRBV6-5 CASSYVGQADGELFF
TRBV19 CASSIVSGAWETQYF
TRBV11-3 CASSPGPYNEQFF
TRBV5-6 CASSPAHGGAYEQYF
TRBV7-9 CATMGGIGYEQYF